This T cell receptor beta chain was found in a study of long-term antiretroviral therapy in people with HIV. This clone was seen a single time. Its cognate antigen is unknown. This sample also contains other DNA sequences that code for the same CDR3. Study observations and caveats: Controls exceeded HIV repertoires in CDR3 length range.

V lost 10 bases and J lost 0, with 21 bases in between. This CDR3 is 16 amino acids long. The assay, immunoSEQ v3.0, was run at survey level. Clones were read by immunoSEQ multiplex PCR, and TCRdb kept only the in-frame ones, dropping some. The sample carries 21,000 or so clones, 88% recorded once. The clonotype originates from a man in his sixties with HIV. V usage is TRBV23-1 and J usage is TRBJ1-2; maybe TRBD1 (6 bases). TRBV23-1 is an open reading frame, and its role is uncertain. Sequences were derived from unsorted PBMCs, sampled 2.3 years after starting antiretroviral therapy. In DNA, the CDR3 is TGCGCCACCCACACTAGGACAGTCTTCCCTAACTATGGCTACACCTTC. It encodes CATHTRTVFPNYGYTF.